This is a list of T cell receptor beta chains from one sample in a study of radiation and T cells in renal cell carcinoma. This table comes from immunoSEQ multiplex PCR, and its TCRdb copy is limited to in-frame clones, with some not included. Altogether roughly 140,000 clones are present, roughly 87% being singletons, with the ten largest covering 13%. Sequenced here: blood, sampled from a patient whose treatment included radiotherapy and nephrectomy. The source of these receptors is a woman between 50 and 59 years old with renal cell carcinoma. Each CDR3 is given with its conserved first and last residue. Each record gives: clone size, V gene, CDR3 length, D gene, J gene, CDR3 protein, CDR3 DNA. A D gene is named only where the DNA matches it firmly. Only part of the rows carry a size: once, few, many, or a class if the clone is expanded.

abundance: -; v_gene: TRBV15; len: 14; d_gene: -; j_gene: TRBJ1-2; CDR3aa: CATSRDPVGYGYTF; CDR3nt: TGTGCCACCAGCAGAGATCCGGTAGGCTATGGCTACACCTTC
abundance: -; v_gene: TRBV19; len: 13; d_gene: TRBD1; j_gene: TRBJ2-2; CDR3aa: CASGTGDTGELFF; CDR3nt: TGTGCCAGTGGGACAGGGGACACCGGGGAGCTGTTTTTT
abundance: -; v_gene: TRBV4-2; len: 15; d_gene: -; j_gene: TRBJ1-1; CDR3aa: CASSQAGRGVTEAFF; CDR3nt: TGTGCCAGCAGCCAAGCGGGCCGGGGGGTCACTGAAGCTTTCTTT
abundance: once; v_gene: TRBV30; len: 14; d_gene: TRBD1; j_gene: TRBJ1-1; CDR3aa: CAWSVGTGDTEAFF; CDR3nt: TGTGCCTGGAGTGTAGGGACAGGGGATACTGAAGCTTTCTTT
abundance: once; v_gene: TRBV5-5; len: 14; d_gene: -; j_gene: TRBJ2-3; CDR3aa: CASSAQGYTDTQYF; CDR3nt: TGTGCCAGCAGCGCACAGGGATACACAGATACGCAGTATTTT
abundance: -; v_gene: TRBV6-5; len: 12; d_gene: -; j_gene: TRBJ1-2; CDR3aa: CASRNRLYGYTF; CDR3nt: TGTGCCAGCAGAAACAGACTCTATGGCTACACCTTC
abundance: -; v_gene: TRBV6-6; len: 11; d_gene: -; j_gene: TRBJ2-3; CDR3aa: CASTFTDTQYF; CDR3nt: TGTGCCAGCACCTTTACAGATACGCAGTATTTT
abundance: -; v_gene: TRBV5-1; len: 18; d_gene: -; j_gene: TRBJ1-2; CDR3aa: CASSPEGGTGVLTSGYTF; CDR3nt: TGCGCCAGCAGCCCGGAGGGGGGGACTGGTGTTTTAACTAGTGGCTACACCTTC
abundance: few; v_gene: TRBV7-9; len: 15; d_gene: -; j_gene: TRBJ1-1; CDR3aa: CASSPDGQRNTEAFF; CDR3nt: TGTGCCAGCAGCCCTGACGGACAGAGGAACACTGAAGCTTTCTTT
abundance: -; v_gene: TRBV4-1; len: 17; d_gene: TRBD1; j_gene: TRBJ1-3; CDR3aa: CASSRGPGQGAGNTIYF; CDR3nt: TGCGCCAGCAGCCGAGGGCCGGGACAGGGAGCTGGAAACACCATATATTTT
abundance: -; v_gene: TRBV9; len: 15; d_gene: TRBD1; j_gene: TRBJ2-5; CDR3aa: CASSHRDRETETQYF; CDR3nt: TGTGCCAGCAGCCACCGGGACAGGGAGACAGAGACCCAGTACTTC
abundance: few; v_gene: TRBV5-1; len: 16; d_gene: TRBD1; j_gene: TRBJ2-2; CDR3aa: CASSLSGTGGTGELFF; CDR3nt: TGCGCCAGCAGCTTGTCCGGGACAGGGGGCACCGGGGAGCTGTTTTTT
abundance: -; v_gene: TRBV7-9; len: 15; d_gene: -; j_gene: TRBJ1-1; CDR3aa: CASSLPYGLNTEAFF; CDR3nt: TGTGCCAGCAGCTTACCTTACGGGTTGAACACTGAAGCTTTCTTT
abundance: -; v_gene: TRBV5-1; len: 13; d_gene: -; j_gene: TRBJ1-1; CDR3aa: CASSFLLRKEAFF; CDR3nt: TGCGCCAGCAGCTTCTTGCTCCGAAAGGAGGCTTTCTTT
abundance: -; v_gene: TRBV6-1; len: 16; d_gene: -; j_gene: TRBJ1-1; CDR3aa: CASSEGGRRVNTEAFF; CDR3nt: TGTGCCAGCAGTGAGGGGGGTCGGAGGGTGAACACTGAAGCTTTCTTT
abundance: -; v_gene: TRBV5-4; len: 14; d_gene: TRBD1; j_gene: TRBJ2-1; CDR3aa: CASSLNRGYNEQFF; CDR3nt: TGTGCCAGCAGCTTGAACAGGGGTTACAATGAGCAGTTCTTC
abundance: -; v_gene: TRBV19; len: 12; d_gene: -; j_gene: TRBJ1-2; CDR3aa: CASRFAGRGYTF; CDR3nt: TGTGCCAGTAGGTTCGCAGGACGAGGCTACACCTTC
abundance: -; v_gene: TRBV18; len: 14; d_gene: TRBD1; j_gene: TRBJ1-2; CDR3aa: CASSPGTGEHGYTF; CDR3nt: TGTGCCAGCTCACCAGGGACAGGGGAACATGGCTACACCTTC
abundance: once; v_gene: TRBV23-1; len: 13; d_gene: -; j_gene: TRBJ1-4; CDR3aa: CARSDAINEKLFF; CDR3nt: TGCGCCAGATCGGACGCCATTAATGAAAAACTGTTTTTT
abundance: -; v_gene: TRBV11-2; len: 13; d_gene: -; j_gene: TRBJ1-2; CDR3aa: CASTLSSLGGYTF; CDR3nt: TGTGCCAGCACCCTAAGCAGTCTAGGTGGCTACACCTTC
abundance: -; v_gene: TRBV6-6; len: 16; d_gene: TRBD2; j_gene: TRBJ2-7; CDR3aa: CASSSSGGSSTYEQYF; CDR3nt: TGTGCCAGCAGTTCCTCGGGGGGTTCATCAACCTACGAGCAGTACTTC
abundance: -; v_gene: TRBV7-8; len: 17; d_gene: TRBD2; j_gene: TRBJ2-1; CDR3aa: CASSPNSGLAGVSEQFF; CDR3nt: TGTGCCAGCAGCCCCAACAGCGGACTAGCGGGGGTTAGTGAGCAGTTCTTC
abundance: few; v_gene: TRBV19; len: 13; d_gene: -; j_gene: TRBJ1-5; CDR3aa: CASSPDLNQPQHF; CDR3nt: TGTGCCAGTAGTCCGGACCTAAATCAGCCCCAGCATTTT
abundance: few; v_gene: TRBV4-1; len: 14; d_gene: -; j_gene: TRBJ2-1; CDR3aa: CASSQERLGQEQFF; CDR3nt: TGCGCCAGCAGCCAAGAAAGGCTTGGGCAAGAGCAGTTCTTC
abundance: -; v_gene: TRBV12-5; len: 12; d_gene: -; j_gene: TRBJ2-7; CDR3aa: CASGLVLYEQYF; CDR3nt: TGTGCTAGTGGTTTGGTTCTCTACGAGCAGTACTTC
abundance: -; v_gene: TRBV19; len: 15; d_gene: -; j_gene: TRBJ1-2; CDR3aa: CASSIGSTGFSGYTF; CDR3nt: TGTGCCAGTAGTATAGGTAGTACAGGGTTTTCGGGCTACACCTTC
abundance: -; v_gene: TRBV6-6; len: 13; d_gene: TRBD1; j_gene: TRBJ1-2; CDR3aa: CASGTGRIYGYTF; CDR3nt: TGTGCCAGCGGGACAGGGCGAATCTATGGCTACACCTTC
abundance: -; v_gene: TRBV7-7; len: 15; d_gene: -; j_gene: TRBJ2-1; CDR3aa: CASSLSTGTYNEQFF; CDR3nt: TGTGCTAGCAGCTTATCTACAGGGACCTACAATGAGCAGTTCTTC
abundance: -; v_gene: TRBV29-1; len: 12; d_gene: TRBD1; j_gene: TRBJ2-7; CDR3aa: CSVGQGAGEQYF; CDR3nt: TGCAGCGTTGGGCAGGGGGCGGGTGAGCAGTACTTC
abundance: -; v_gene: TRBV19; len: 15; d_gene: -; j_gene: TRBJ1-1; CDR3aa: CASSIIGAVATEAFF; CDR3nt: TGTGCCAGTAGTATAATAGGGGCAGTCGCGACTGAAGCTTTCTTT
abundance: -; v_gene: TRBV18; len: 15; d_gene: -; j_gene: TRBJ1-1; CDR3aa: CASSSTRHENTEAFF; CDR3nt: TGTGCCAGCTCATCAACGCGGCACGAGAACACTGAAGCTTTCTTT
abundance: few; v_gene: TRBV11-2; len: 12; d_gene: -; j_gene: TRBJ2-3; CDR3aa: CASSPSLNTQYF; CDR3nt: TGTGCCAGCAGCCCCTCCCTGAATACGCAGTATTTT
abundance: -; v_gene: TRBV5-1; len: 17; d_gene: -; j_gene: TRBJ1-4; CDR3aa: CASSPGSDTPTNEKLFF; CDR3nt: TGCGCCAGCAGCCCCGGTTCCGATACCCCAACTAATGAAAAACTGTTTTTT
abundance: -; v_gene: TRBV19; len: 14; d_gene: -; j_gene: TRBJ1-2; CDR3aa: CASSIFPGTYGYTF; CDR3nt: TGTGCCAGTAGTATATTTCCGGGGACCTATGGCTACACCTTC
abundance: few; v_gene: TRBV19; len: 14; d_gene: -; j_gene: TRBJ2-4; CDR3aa: CASSITGGSDIQYF; CDR3nt: TGTGCCAGTAGTATAACCGGGGGCAGTGACATTCAGTACTTC
abundance: -; v_gene: TRBV7-2; len: 16; d_gene: -; j_gene: TRBJ2-2; CDR3aa: CASSLMGVGPTGELFF; CDR3nt: TGTGCCAGCAGCTTAATGGGGGTAGGGCCCACCGGGGAGCTGTTTTTT
abundance: -; v_gene: TRBV15; len: 18; d_gene: -; j_gene: TRBJ2-6; CDR3aa: CATSRVPGGSSGANVLTF; CDR3nt: TGTGCCACCAGCAGAGTACCAGGTGGAAGCTCTGGGGCCAACGTCCTGACTTTC
abundance: once; v_gene: TRBV14; len: 13; d_gene: -; j_gene: TRBJ1-2; CDR3aa: CASSPGSDYGYTF; CDR3nt: TGTGCCAGCAGCCCAGGGAGCGACTATGGCTACACCTTC
abundance: -; v_gene: TRBV2; len: 15; d_gene: TRBD1; j_gene: TRBJ1-1; CDR3aa: CASKFQGTGNTEAFF; CDR3nt: TGTGCCAGCAAATTCCAAGGGACAGGGAACACTGAAGCTTTCTTT
abundance: -; v_gene: TRBV6-4; len: 14; d_gene: -; j_gene: TRBJ2-3; CDR3aa: CASSDGASADTQYF; CDR3nt: TGTGCCAGCAGTGACGGGGCTAGCGCAGATACGCAGTATTTT
abundance: -; v_gene: TRBV7-2; len: 14; d_gene: TRBD2; j_gene: TRBJ2-3; CDR3aa: CASSSGLAVDTQYF; CDR3nt: TGTGCCAGCAGCTCGGGACTAGCGGTAGATACGCAGTATTTT
abundance: medium-sized; v_gene: TRBV28; len: 14; d_gene: TRBD2; j_gene: TRBJ2-3; CDR3aa: CASSFLAGTDTQYF; CDR3nt: TGTGCCAGCAGTTTTCTAGCGGGCACAGATACGCAGTATTTT
abundance: -; v_gene: TRBV28; len: 14; d_gene: TRBD1; j_gene: TRBJ1-2; CDR3aa: CASLDRGSNYGYTF; CDR3nt: TGTGCCAGCCTGGACAGGGGTTCTAACTATGGCTACACCTTC
abundance: -; v_gene: TRBV6-5; len: 13; d_gene: -; j_gene: TRBJ2-7; CDR3aa: CASSQDSFGEQYF; CDR3nt: TGTGCCAGCAGTCAGGACTCTTTCGGAGAGCAGTACTTC
abundance: -; v_gene: TRBV7-9; len: 12; d_gene: -; j_gene: TRBJ1-1; CDR3aa: CASSNSDYEAFF; CDR3nt: TGTGCCAGCAGCAACTCCGACTATGAAGCTTTCTTT
abundance: few; v_gene: TRBV6-1; len: 13; d_gene: -; j_gene: TRBJ2-1; CDR3aa: CASSVGAWNEQFF; CDR3nt: TGTGCCAGCAGTGTGGGGGCCTGGAATGAGCAGTTCTTC
abundance: -; v_gene: TRBV7-2; len: 18; d_gene: -; j_gene: TRBJ1-3; CDR3aa: CASSLGGLASRSGNTIYF; CDR3nt: TGTGCCAGCAGCTTAGGAGGACTGGCGAGTCGGTCTGGAAACACCATATATTTT
abundance: -; v_gene: TRBV6-1; len: 14; d_gene: -; j_gene: TRBJ1-1; CDR3aa: CASNQLPEGREAFF; CDR3nt: TGTGCCAGCAACCAACTCCCCGAGGGCAGGGAAGCTTTCTTT